A selection of T cell receptor beta chains follows, all from one sample in a study of control samples from healthy donors and cancer patients. Assay: immunoSEQ multiplex PCR; the TCRdb copy retains only in-frame clones and omits some. In the table there are 170,000 or so clones, approximately 94% of which are singletons. Sequencing was done on a sample of blood. Receptors were obtained from a young woman in good health. Each CDR3 is given without its conserved first and last residue. The listing skips clone size in some rows; elsewhere it reads once, few, many or a size class.

j_call: TRBJ2-7
clone_size: -
v_call: TRBV5-1
cdr3_aa: ASSFGRTYEQY

j_call: TRBJ2-7
clone_size: once
v_call: TRBV29-1
cdr3_aa: SGTPGGGGEQY

j_call: TRBJ1-1
clone_size: few
v_call: TRBV5-6
cdr3_aa: ASSSYRGMNTEAF

j_call: TRBJ1-3
clone_size: -
v_call: TRBV11-2
cdr3_aa: ASSLDYRAGRGNTIY

j_call: TRBJ1-2
clone_size: -
v_call: TRBV11-2
cdr3_aa: ASSYFTGGYT

j_call: TRBJ1-2
clone_size: -
v_call: TRBV6-5
cdr3_aa: ASSTAGGSGYT

j_call: TRBJ2-1
clone_size: -
v_call: TRBV27
cdr3_aa: ASSSIGPANEQF

j_call: TRBJ2-7
clone_size: -
v_call: TRBV6-5
cdr3_aa: ASSYGRAYEQY

j_call: TRBJ2-6
clone_size: -
v_call: TRBV4-3
cdr3_aa: ASSQWDRPSAGANVLT

j_call: TRBJ2-3
clone_size: -
v_call: TRBV24-1
cdr3_aa: ATSDTNAGWDTQY

j_call: TRBJ2-1
clone_size: -
v_call: TRBV7-2
cdr3_aa: ASSLTGPYNEQF

j_call: TRBJ2-1
clone_size: -
v_call: TRBV10-1
cdr3_aa: ATPQKVYRVGGNEQF

j_call: TRBJ1-5
clone_size: -
v_call: TRBV6-2/TRBV6-3
cdr3_aa: ASSWAFNQPQH

j_call: TRBJ1-1
clone_size: -
v_call: TRBV9
cdr3_aa: ASSVDGAWDTEAF

j_call: TRBJ1-3
clone_size: -
v_call: TRBV6-2/TRBV6-3
cdr3_aa: ASSRGRRHSGNTIY

j_call: TRBJ2-2
clone_size: -
v_call: TRBV5-8
cdr3_aa: ASSFFSGTGATNTGELF

j_call: TRBJ2-5
clone_size: -
v_call: TRBV11-1
cdr3_aa: ASSLELGRETQY

j_call: TRBJ2-1
clone_size: -
v_call: TRBV7-2
cdr3_aa: ASSNYGAGYNEQF

j_call: TRBJ2-1
clone_size: -
v_call: TRBV3-1/TRBV3-2
cdr3_aa: ASSQDSGTSGSSEQF

j_call: TRBJ2-5
clone_size: -
v_call: TRBV7-2
cdr3_aa: ASSSTLRTPKETQY

j_call: TRBJ1-2
clone_size: -
v_call: TRBV18
cdr3_aa: ASSPTTGYEGYT

j_call: TRBJ2-1
clone_size: -
v_call: TRBV18
cdr3_aa: ASSWETSGNSYNEQF

j_call: TRBJ2-4
clone_size: -
v_call: TRBV29-1
cdr3_aa: SVVPGLAKNIQY

j_call: TRBJ2-2
clone_size: -
v_call: TRBV11-3
cdr3_aa: ASSFNFPGELF

j_call: TRBJ1-6
clone_size: once
v_call: TRBV19
cdr3_aa: ASSINGQGGSPLH

j_call: TRBJ1-1
clone_size: -
v_call: TRBV10-3
cdr3_aa: AISADGTANTEAF

j_call: TRBJ2-1
clone_size: -
v_call: TRBV15
cdr3_aa: ATSQTRDYNEQF

j_call: TRBJ2-3
clone_size: -
v_call: TRBV18
cdr3_aa: ASSPSGGSTDTQY

j_call: TRBJ1-1
clone_size: -
v_call: TRBV7-9
cdr3_aa: AYRGQGNTEAF

j_call: TRBJ1-2
clone_size: -
v_call: TRBV19
cdr3_aa: ASSIVSSTNYGYT

j_call: TRBJ1-1
clone_size: -
v_call: TRBV12-3/TRBV12-4
cdr3_aa: ASSAVGEAF

j_call: TRBJ1-1
clone_size: -
v_call: TRBV7-2
cdr3_aa: ASSFNPRRTEAF

j_call: TRBJ2-5
clone_size: once
v_call: TRBV28
cdr3_aa: ASRAGVVETQY

j_call: TRBJ1-6
clone_size: -
v_call: TRBV28
cdr3_aa: ASSLAGPNSPLH

j_call: TRBJ1-6
clone_size: -
v_call: TRBV28
cdr3_aa: ASRDSYNSPLH

j_call: TRBJ2-5
clone_size: -
v_call: TRBV19
cdr3_aa: ASSRNHRGGEETQY

j_call: TRBJ1-5
clone_size: -
v_call: TRBV10-2
cdr3_aa: ASSDQGQTKPQH

j_call: TRBJ1-3
clone_size: -
v_call: TRBV5-1
cdr3_aa: ASSLGPLPSGNTIY

j_call: TRBJ1-2
clone_size: -
v_call: TRBV28
cdr3_aa: ASSSPPGYPGYT

j_call: TRBJ2-1
clone_size: few
v_call: TRBV2
cdr3_aa: ASTSLAAYNEQF

j_call: TRBJ1-5
clone_size: -
v_call: TRBV27
cdr3_aa: ASSPGQGLGPQH

j_call: TRBJ2-2
clone_size: -
v_call: TRBV24-1
cdr3_aa: ATSDLGPDRANTGELF

j_call: TRBJ1-1
clone_size: -
v_call: TRBV10-3
cdr3_aa: AISPDFSLNTEAF

j_call: TRBJ2-5
clone_size: once
v_call: TRBV11-3
cdr3_aa: ASSFREIQETQY